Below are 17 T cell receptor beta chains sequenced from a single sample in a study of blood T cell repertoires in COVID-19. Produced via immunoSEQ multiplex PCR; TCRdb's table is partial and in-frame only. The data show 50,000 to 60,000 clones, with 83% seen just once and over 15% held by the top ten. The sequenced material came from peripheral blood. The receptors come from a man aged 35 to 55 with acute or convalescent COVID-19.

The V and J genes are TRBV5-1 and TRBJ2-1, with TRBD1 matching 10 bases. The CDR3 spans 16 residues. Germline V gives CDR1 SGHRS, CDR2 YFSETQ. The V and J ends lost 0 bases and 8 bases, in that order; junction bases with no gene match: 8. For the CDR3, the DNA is TGCGCCAGCAGCTTGGTGGGACAGGGGAAAGACCATGAGCAGTTCTTC. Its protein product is CASSLVGQGKDHEQFF.

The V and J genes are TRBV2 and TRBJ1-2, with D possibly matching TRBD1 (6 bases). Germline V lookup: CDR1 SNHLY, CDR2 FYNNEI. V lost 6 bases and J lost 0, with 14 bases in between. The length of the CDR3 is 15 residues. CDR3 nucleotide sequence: TGTGCCAGCAGGGCTCAGGGGCCAGCTAACTATGGCTACACCTTC. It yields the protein CASRAQGPANYGYTF.

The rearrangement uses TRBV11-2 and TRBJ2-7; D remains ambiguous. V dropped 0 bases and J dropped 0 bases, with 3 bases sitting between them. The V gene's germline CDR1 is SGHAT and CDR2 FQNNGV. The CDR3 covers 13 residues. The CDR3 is CASSLDFSYEQYF. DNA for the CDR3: TGTGCCAGCAGCTTAGACTTCTCCTACGAGCAGTACTTC.

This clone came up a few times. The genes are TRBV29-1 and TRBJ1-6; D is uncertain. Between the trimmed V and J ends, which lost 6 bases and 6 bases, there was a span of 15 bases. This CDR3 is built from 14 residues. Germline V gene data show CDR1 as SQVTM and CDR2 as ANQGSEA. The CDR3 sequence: CSVQAGSGNSPLHF. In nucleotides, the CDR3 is TGCAGCGTGCAGGCGGGGAGTGGTAATTCACCCCTCCACTTT.

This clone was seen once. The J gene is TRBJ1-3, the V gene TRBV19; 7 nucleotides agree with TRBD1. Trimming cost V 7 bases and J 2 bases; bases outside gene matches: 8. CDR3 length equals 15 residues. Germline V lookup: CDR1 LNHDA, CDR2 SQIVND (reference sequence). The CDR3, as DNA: TGTGCCAGTATAAACGACAGGGTGGCTGGAAACACCATATATTTT. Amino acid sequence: CASINDRVAGNTIYF.

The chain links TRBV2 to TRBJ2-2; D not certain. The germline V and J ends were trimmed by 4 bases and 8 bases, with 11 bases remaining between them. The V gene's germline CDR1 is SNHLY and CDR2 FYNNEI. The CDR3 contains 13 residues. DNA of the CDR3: TGTGCCAGCAGTGTGACTTTTAATGGGGAGCTGTTTTTT. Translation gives CASSVTFNGELFF.

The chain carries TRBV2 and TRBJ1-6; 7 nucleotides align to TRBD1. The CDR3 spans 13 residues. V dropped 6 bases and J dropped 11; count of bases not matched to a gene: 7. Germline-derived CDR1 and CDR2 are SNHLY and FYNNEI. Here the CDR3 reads CASSRDSQTPLHF. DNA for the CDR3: TGTGCCAGCAGCCGGGACAGTCAAACACCCCTCCACTTT.

Here the CDR3 reads CASSLQARISEQYF. The CDR3 nucleotides read TGTGCCAGCAGCTTACAGGCCAGGATCTCCGAGCAGTACTTC. The V gene is TRBV11-2, the J gene TRBJ2-7; no reliable D call. The V end was cut by 2 bases, the J end by 6 bases, with 14 bases between. This CDR3 is 14 amino acids long. Germline CDR1 SGHAT, CDR2 FQNNGV.

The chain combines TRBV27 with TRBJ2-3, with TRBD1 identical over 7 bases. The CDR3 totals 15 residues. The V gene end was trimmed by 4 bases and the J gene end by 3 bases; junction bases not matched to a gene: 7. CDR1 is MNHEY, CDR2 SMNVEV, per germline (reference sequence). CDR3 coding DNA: TGTGCCAGCAGTTCACAGGGGTTTATAACAGATACGCAGTATTTT. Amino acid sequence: CASSSQGFITDTQYF.

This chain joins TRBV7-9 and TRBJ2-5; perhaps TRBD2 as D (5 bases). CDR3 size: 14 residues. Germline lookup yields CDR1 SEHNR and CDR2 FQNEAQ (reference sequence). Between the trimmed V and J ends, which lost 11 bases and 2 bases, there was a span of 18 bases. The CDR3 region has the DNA TGTGCCGTACCCCGGGGTCGAAGGCAAGAGACCCAGTACTTC. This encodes CAVPRGRRQETQYF.

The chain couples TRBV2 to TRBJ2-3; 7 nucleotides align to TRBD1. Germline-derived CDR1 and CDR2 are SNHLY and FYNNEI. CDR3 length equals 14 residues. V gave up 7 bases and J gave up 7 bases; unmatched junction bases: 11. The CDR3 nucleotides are TGTGCCAGCAATCCTGTAGGGGGCGTAAATACGCAGTATTTT. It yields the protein CASNPVGGVNTQYF.

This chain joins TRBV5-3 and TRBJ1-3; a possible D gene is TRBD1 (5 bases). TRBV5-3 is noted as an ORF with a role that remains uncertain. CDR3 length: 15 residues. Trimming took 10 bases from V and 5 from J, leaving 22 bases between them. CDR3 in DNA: TGTGCCGTGGGGGGACGGGAGGTGGAGAGAAACACCATATATTTT. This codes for CAVGGREVERNTIYF.

In DNA form, the CDR3 reads TGTGCCAGCAGTGGGGGGACAGGCACCCCCTGGAGCACCATATATTTT. Translation gives CASSGGTGTPWSTIYF. The chain uses TRBV6-1 and TRBJ1-3; 8 bases align to TRBD1. V gave up 4 bases and J gave up 9 bases; unmatched junction bases: 14. The CDR3 is 16 residues long. Per the germline V gene, CDR1 is MNHNS and CDR2 is SASEGT.

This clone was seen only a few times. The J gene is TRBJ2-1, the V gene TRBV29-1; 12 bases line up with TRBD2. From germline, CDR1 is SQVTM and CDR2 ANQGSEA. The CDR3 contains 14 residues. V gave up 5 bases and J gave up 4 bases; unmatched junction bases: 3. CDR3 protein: CSVQGLAGYNEQFF. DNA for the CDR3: TGCAGCGTTCAAGGACTAGCGGGATACAATGAGCAGTTCTTC.

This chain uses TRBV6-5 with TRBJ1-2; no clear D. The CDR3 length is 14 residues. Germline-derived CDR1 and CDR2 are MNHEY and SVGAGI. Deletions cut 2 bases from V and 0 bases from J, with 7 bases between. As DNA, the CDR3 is TGTGCCAGCAGTTACGGTTCAGCTAACTATGGCTACACCTTC. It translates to CASSYGSANYGYTF.

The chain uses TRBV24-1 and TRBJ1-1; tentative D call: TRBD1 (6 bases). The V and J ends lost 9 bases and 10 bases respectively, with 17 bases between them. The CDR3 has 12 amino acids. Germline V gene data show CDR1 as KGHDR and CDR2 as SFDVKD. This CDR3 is CATLGPRGGAFF. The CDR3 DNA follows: TGTGCCACCCTCGGACCCAGGGGTGGAGCTTTCTTT.

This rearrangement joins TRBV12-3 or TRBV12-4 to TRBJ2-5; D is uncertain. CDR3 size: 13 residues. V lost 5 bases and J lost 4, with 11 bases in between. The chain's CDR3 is CASSPDKRETQYF. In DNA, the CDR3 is TGTGCCAGCAGTCCCGACAAACGAGAGACCCAGTACTTC.